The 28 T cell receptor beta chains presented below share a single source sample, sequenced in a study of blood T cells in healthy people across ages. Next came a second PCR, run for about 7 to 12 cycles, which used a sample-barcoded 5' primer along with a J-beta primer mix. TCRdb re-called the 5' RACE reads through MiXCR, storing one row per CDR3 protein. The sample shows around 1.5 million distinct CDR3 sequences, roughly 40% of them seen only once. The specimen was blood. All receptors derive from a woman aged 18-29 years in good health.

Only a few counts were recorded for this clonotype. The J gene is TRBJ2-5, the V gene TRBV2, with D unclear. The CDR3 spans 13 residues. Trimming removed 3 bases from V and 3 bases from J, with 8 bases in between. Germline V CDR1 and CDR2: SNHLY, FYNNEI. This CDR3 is CASSDQMEETQYF. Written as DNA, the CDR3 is TGTGCCAGCAGTGACCAGATGGAAGAGACCCAGTACTTC.

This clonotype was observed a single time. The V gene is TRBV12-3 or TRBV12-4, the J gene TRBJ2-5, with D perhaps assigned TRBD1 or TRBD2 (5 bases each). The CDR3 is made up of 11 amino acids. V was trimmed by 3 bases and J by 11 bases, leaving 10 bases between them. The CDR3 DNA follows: TGTGCCAGCAGTTTTATGGGGGAGCAGTACTTC. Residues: CASSFMGEQYF.

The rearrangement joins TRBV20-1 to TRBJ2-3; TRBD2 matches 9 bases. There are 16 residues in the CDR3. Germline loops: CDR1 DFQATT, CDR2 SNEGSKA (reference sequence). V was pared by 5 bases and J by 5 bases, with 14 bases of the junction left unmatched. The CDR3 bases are TGCAGTGCTGGGCGGAGCGGGAGGCCGGGAGGAGATACGCAGTATTTT. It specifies CSAGRSGRPGGDTQYF.

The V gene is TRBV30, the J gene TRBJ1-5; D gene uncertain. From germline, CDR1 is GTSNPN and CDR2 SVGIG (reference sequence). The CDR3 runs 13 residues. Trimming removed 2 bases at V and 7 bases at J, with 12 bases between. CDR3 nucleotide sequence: TGTGCCTGGAGTCCGCCGGGCCTCCAGCCCCAGCATTTT. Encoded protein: CAWSPPGLQPQHF.

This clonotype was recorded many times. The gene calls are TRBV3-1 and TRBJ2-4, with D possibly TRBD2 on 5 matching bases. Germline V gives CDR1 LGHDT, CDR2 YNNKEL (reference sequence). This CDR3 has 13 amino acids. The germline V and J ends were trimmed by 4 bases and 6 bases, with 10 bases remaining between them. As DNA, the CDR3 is TGTGCCAGCAGCCCCGCAGGAGGAAACATTCAGTACTTC. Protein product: CASSPAGGNIQYF.

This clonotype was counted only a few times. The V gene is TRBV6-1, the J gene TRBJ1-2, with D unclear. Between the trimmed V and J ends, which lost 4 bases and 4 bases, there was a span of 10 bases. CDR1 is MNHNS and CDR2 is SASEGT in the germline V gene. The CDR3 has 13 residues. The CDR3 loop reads CASSAGVTYGYTF. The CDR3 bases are TGTGCCAGCAGTGCGGGAGTGACCTATGGCTACACCTTC.

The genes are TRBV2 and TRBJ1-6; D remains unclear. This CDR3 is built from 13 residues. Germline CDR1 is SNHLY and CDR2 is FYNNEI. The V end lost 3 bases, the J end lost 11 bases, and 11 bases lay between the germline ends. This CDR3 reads CASSDSGGTPLHF. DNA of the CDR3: TGTGCCAGCAGTGACTCAGGTGGGACACCCCTCCACTTT.

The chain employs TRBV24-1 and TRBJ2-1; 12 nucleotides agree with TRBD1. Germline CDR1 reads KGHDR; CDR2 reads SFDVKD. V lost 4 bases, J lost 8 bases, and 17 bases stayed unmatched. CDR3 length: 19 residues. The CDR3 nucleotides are TGTGCCACCAGTGACAAAAAACCGGGACAGGGGGCGCGTATCGATGAGCAGTTCTTC. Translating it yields CATSDKKPGQGARIDEQFF.

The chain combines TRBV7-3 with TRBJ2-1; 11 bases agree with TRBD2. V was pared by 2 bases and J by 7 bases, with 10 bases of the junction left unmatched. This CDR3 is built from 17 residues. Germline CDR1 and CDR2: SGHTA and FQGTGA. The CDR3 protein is CASSLYDGASGGNEQFF. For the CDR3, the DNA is TGTGCCAGCAGCTTATACGATGGGGCTAGCGGGGGGAATGAGCAGTTCTTC.

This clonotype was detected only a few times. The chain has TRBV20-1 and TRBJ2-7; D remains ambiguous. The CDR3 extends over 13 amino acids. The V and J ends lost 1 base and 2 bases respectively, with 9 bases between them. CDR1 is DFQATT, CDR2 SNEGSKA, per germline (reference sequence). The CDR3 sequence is CSARGTHPYEQYF. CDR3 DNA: TGCAGTGCTAGAGGTACGCATCCCTACGAGCAGTACTTC.

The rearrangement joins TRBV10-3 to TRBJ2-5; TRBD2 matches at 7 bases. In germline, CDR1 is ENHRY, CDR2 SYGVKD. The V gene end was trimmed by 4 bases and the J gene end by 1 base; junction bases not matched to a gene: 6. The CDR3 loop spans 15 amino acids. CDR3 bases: TGTGCCATCAGTGCGAGCGGGGTCCCCCAAGAGACCCAGTACTTC. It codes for CAISASGVPQETQYF.

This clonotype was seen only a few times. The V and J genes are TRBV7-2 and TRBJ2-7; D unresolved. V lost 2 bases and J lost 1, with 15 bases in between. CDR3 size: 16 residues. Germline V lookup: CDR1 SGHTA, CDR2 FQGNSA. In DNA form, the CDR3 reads TGTGCCAGCAGCTTACTCCCCAGCGCCACGTCCTACGAGCAGTACTTC. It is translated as CASSLLPSATSYEQYF.

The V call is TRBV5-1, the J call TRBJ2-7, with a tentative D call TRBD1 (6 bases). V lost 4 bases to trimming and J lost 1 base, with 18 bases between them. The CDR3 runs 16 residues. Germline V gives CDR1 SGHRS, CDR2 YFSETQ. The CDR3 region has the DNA TGCGCCAGCAGCGCTTCCGGGACACCAGCTTCCTACGAGCAGTACTTC. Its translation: CASSASGTPASYEQYF.

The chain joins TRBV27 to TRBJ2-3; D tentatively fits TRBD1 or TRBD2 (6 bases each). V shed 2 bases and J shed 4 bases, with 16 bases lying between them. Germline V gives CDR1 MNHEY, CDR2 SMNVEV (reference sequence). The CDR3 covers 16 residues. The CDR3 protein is CASSLSTGAWADTQYF. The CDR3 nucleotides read TGTGCCAGCAGTTTAAGCACGGGGGCCTGGGCAGATACGCAGTATTTT.

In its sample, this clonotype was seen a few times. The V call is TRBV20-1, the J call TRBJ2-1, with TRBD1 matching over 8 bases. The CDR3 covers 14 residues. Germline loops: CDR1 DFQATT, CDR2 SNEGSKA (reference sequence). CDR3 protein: CSVQTGVRDNEQFF. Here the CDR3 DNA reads TGCAGCGTACAGACAGGGGTCCGGGACAATGAGCAGTTCTTC.

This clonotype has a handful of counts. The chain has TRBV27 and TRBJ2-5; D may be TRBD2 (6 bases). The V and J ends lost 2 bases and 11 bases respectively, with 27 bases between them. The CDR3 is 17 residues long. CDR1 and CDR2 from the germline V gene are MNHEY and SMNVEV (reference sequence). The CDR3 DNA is TGTGCCAGCAGTTTACGTCGGTCTAGCGTGTCGGGAAATGAGCAGTACTTC. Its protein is CASSLRRSSVSGNEQYF.

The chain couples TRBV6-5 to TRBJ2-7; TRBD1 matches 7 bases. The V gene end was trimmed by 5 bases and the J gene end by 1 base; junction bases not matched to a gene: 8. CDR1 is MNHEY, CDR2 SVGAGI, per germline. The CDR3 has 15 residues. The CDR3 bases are TGTGCCAGCAGTCTCTTTCCGGGACAGTCCTACGAGCAGTACTTC. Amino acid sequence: CASSLFPGQSYEQYF.

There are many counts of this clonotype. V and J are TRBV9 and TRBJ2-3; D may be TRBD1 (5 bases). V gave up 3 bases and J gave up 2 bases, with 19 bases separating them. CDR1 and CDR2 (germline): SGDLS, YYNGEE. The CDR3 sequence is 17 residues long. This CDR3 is CASSASTGWAITDTQYF. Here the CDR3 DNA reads TGTGCCAGCAGCGCGTCTACAGGTTGGGCGATCACAGATACGCAGTATTTT.

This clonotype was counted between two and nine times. CDR3 in DNA: TGTGCCAGCAGCGGGGACGGAGGAGCTAACTATGGCTACACCTTC. Translated, it gives CASSGDGGANYGYTF. The chain couples TRBV9 to TRBJ1-2; perhaps TRBD1 as D (5 bases). Germline V gene sequence: CDR1 SGDLS, CDR2 YYNGEE. The CDR3 extends over 15 amino acids. V was pared by 3 bases and J by 0 bases, with 12 bases between.

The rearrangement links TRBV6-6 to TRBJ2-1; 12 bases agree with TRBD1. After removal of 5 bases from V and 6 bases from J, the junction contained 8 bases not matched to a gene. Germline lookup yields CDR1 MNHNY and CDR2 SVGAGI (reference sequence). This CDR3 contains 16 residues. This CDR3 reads CASSQRGTGGSNEQFF. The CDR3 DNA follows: TGTGCCAGCAGTCAGCGCGGGACAGGGGGCTCCAATGAGCAGTTCTTC.

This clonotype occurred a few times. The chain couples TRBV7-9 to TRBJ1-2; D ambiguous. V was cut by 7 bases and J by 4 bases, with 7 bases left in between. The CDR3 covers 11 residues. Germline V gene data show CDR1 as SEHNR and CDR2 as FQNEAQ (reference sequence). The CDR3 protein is CASTLGYGYTF. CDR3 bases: TGTGCCAGCACGTTGGGCTATGGCTACACCTTC.

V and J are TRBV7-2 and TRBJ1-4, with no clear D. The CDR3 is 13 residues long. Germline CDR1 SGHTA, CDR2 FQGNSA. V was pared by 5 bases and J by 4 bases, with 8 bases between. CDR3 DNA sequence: TGTGCCAGCAGCCGAGGGATTAATGAAAAACTGTTTTTT. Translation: CASSRGINEKLFF.

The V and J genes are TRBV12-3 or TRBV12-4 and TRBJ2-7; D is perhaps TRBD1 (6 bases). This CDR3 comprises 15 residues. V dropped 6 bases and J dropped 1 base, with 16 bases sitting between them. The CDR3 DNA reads TGTGCCAGCAGACCGGCAAGCGGACAGTCCTACGAGCAGTACTTC. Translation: CASRPASGQSYEQYF.

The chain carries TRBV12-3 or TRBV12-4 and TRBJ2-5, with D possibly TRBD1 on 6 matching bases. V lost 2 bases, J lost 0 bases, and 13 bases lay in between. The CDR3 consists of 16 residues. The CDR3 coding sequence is TGTGCCAGCAGTTTAACAGGGCCCTCCTACCAAGAGACCCAGTACTTC. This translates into CASSLTGPSYQETQYF.

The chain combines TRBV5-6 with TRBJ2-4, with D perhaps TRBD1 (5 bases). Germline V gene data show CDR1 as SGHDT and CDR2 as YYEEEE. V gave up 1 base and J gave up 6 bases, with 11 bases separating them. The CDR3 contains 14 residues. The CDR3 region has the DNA TGTGCCAGCAGCTTGAGCAGGGTCCTAAACATTCAGTACTTC. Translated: CASSLSRVLNIQYF.

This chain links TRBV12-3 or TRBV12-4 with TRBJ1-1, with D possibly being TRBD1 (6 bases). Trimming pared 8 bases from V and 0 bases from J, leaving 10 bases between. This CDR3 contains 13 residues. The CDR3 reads CASYRDMNTEAFF. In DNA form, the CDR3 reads TGTGCCAGCTACAGGGATATGAACACTGAAGCTTTCTTT.

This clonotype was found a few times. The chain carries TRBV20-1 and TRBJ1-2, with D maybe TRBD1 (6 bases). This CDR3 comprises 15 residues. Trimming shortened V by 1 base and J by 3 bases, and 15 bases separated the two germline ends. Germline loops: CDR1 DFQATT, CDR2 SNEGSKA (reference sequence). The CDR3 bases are TGCAGTGCTAGAGTCTTCTTAAAGGGGGACTATGGCTACACCTTC. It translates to CSARVFLKGDYGYTF.

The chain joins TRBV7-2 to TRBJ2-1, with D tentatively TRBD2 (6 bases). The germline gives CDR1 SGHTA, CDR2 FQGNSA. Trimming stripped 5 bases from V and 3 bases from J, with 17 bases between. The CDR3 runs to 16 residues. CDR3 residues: CASSPAGDSLYNEQFF. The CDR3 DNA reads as TGTGCCAGCAGCCCCGCCGGGGACTCACTCTACAATGAGCAGTTCTTC.